The 4 T cell receptor beta chains below were found in one sample sequenced in a study of shared clonotypes between healthy human individuals. Measured with immunoSEQ multiplex PCR; TCRdb has only the in-frame clones, and not every one. The sample yields roughly 1,600,000 clones, just under 99% seen once. Sequencing was done on a sample of naive CD4+ T cells sorted from blood. Subset: CD45RA+ positively selected. Source of these receptors: a man aged 25 to 40 in good health.

This rearrangement joins TRBV15 to TRBJ2-6; TRBD2 aligns across 13 bases. This CDR3 spans 19 amino acids. Looked up from germline, CDR1 is LNHNV and CDR2 is YYDKDF (reference sequence). V lost 1 base to trimming and J lost 4 bases; unmatched junction nucleotides: 7. Written as DNA, the CDR3 is TGTGCCACCAGCAGAGGAGGACTAGCGGGAGCTTCGGGGGCCAACGTCCTGACTTTC. Protein: CATSRGGLAGASGANVLTF.

The rearrangement uses TRBV10-3 and TRBJ2-1, with D perhaps being TRBD1 or TRBD2 (5 bases each). Trimming shortened V by 4 bases and J by 7 bases, and 23 bases separated the two germline ends. Germline V gene lookup returns CDR1 ENHRY and CDR2 SYGVKD. This CDR3 spans 17 amino acids. This CDR3 reads CAISVGVPGTEGNEQFF. The DNA of the CDR3 is TGTGCCATCAGTGTCGGGGTCCCGGGGACCGAGGGAAATGAGCAGTTCTTC.

CDR3 loop: CASSLGPRAGDFNEQYF. The CDR3 coding sequence is TGCGCCAGCAGCTTGGGTCCCAGGGCAGGGGATTTCAACGAGCAGTACTTC. The chain combines TRBV5-1 with TRBJ2-7; D perhaps matches TRBD1 (6 bases). Germline lookup yields CDR1 SGHRS and CDR2 YFSETQ. Trimming removed 0 bases from V and 5 bases from J, with 21 bases in between. CDR3 length: 17 amino acids.

The chain has TRBV5-1 and TRBJ1-2; 11 nucleotides line up with TRBD1. Germline trimming cut 0 bases from V and 8 bases from J; bases unmatched to any gene: 12. Germline V gene sequence: CDR1 SGHRS, CDR2 YFSETQ. This CDR3 has 17 residues. The chain's CDR3 is CASSLGTGGREEDGYTF. In DNA, the CDR3 is TGCGCCAGCAGCTTGGGGACAGGGGGCCGAGAAGAAGACGGCTACACCTTC.